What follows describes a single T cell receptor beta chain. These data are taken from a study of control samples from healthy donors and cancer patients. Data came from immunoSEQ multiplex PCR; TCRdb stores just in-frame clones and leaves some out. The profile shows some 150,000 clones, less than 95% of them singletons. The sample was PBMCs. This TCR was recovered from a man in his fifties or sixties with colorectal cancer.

The CDR3: CASSPGTGIMAYGYTF. Here the CDR3 DNA reads TGCGCCAGCAGCCCCGGGACAGGGATAATGGCCTATGGCTACACCTTC. The J gene is TRBJ1-2, the V gene TRBV4-1, with 9 bases fitting TRBD1. Germline values: CDR1 MGHRA, CDR2 YSYEKL. The CDR3 covers 16 residues. Germline trimming cut 4 bases from V and 4 bases from J; bases unmatched to any gene: 10.